A single TCR beta chain is shown here with its context. Profiled with immunoSEQ multiplex PCR; TCRdb holds only in-frame clones, not every one. The data hold about 660,000 clones, with about 90% observed a single time. The data stem from a study of shared T cell receptors in the human thymus. The germline V and J ends were trimmed by 6 bases and 7 bases, with 16 bases remaining between them. Looked up from germline, CDR1 is MDHEN and CDR2 is SYDVKM. This CDR3 contains 14 residues. The sample was also linked to a second study, of human thymus T cells. That paper states: Thymus specimens were resections from corrective heart surgery.

V is TRBV28 and J is TRBJ1-5; a possible D gene is TRBD1 (6 bases). Sample: thymocytes. The clonotype was recovered from a boy in the first two years of life with a congenital heart defect. The CDR3 is CASSHRQDGQPQHF. The CDR3 region has the DNA TGTGCCAGCAGCCATAGACAGGATGGCCAGCCCCAGCATTTT.